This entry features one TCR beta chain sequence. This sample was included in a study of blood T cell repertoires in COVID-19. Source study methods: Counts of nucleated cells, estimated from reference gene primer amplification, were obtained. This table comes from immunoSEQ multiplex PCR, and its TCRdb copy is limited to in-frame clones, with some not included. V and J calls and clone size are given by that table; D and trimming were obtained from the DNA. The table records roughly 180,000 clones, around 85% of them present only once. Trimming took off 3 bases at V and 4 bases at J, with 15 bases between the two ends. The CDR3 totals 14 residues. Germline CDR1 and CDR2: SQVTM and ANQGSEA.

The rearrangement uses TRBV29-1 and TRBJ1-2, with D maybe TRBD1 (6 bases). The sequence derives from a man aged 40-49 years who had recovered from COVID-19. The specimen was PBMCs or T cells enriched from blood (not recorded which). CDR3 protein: CSVEPAGGGYGYTF. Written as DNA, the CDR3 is TGCAGCGTTGAGCCAGCGGGAGGGGGCTATGGCTACACCTTC.